The source of this T cell receptor (beta chain) is a study of blood T cell repertoires in COVID-19. Study background: Researchers got acute and convalescent COVID-19 samples from the United States, Italy and Spain.

Per the original data handling: The authors estimated nucleated cell counts from reference gene primer amplification. Here immunoSEQ multiplex PCR was the method, and the copy in TCRdb shows in-frame clones only, minus some. V, J and clone size derive from that table, while D and trimming were established from the DNA sequence. The sample has 300,000 to 400,000 clones; about 89% are singletons. During active infection, Seattle patients enrolled and were then monitored through disease. CDR3 length: 18 amino acids. V was pared by 4 bases and J by 9 bases, with 18 bases of the junction left unmatched. The V gene's germline CDR1 is LNHDA and CDR2 SQIVND (reference sequence).

This clonotype was obtained from a young woman with COVID-19, enrolled during active disease. J is TRBJ2-1 and V is TRBV19, with 10 nucleotides matching TRBD2. What was sequenced was peripheral blood. CDR3 nucleotides: TGTGCCAGTAGTAGCACTAAAAATCCTAGCGGGAGTCTGGTTGAGCAGTTCTTC. This codes for CASSSTKNPSGSLVEQFF.